This is a list of T cell receptor beta chains from one sample in a study of blood T cell repertoires in COVID-19. Only in-frame clones appear in the TCRdb table, and some are missing; sequencing was by immunoSEQ multiplex PCR. This table holds a few hundred thousand clones, approximately 86% found once. What was sequenced was PBMCs or T cells enriched from blood (not recorded which). The origin of the receptors is a woman between 35 and 50 years old with acute COVID-19. Both conserved end residues are part of each CDR3. Each record gives: clone size, J gene, V gene, D gene, CDR3 DNA, CDR3 protein. D genes are given only for firm matches. For some rows the clone size is stated as once, few or many, or as a class when expanded; others skip it.

abundance: NA; j_gene: TRBJ2-3; v_gene: TRBV4-1; d_gene: NA; CDR3nt: TGCGCCAGCAGCCAAGATCCGATCCGCGCAGATACGCAGTATTTT; CDR3aa: CASSQDPIRADTQYF
abundance: NA; j_gene: TRBJ1-5; v_gene: TRBV18; d_gene: NA; CDR3nt: TGTGCCAGCTCCCCAAATCCGCTGAGGAATCAGCCCCAGCATTTT; CDR3aa: CASSPNPLRNQPQHF
abundance: NA; j_gene: TRBJ2-7; v_gene: TRBV7-2; d_gene: NA; CDR3nt: TGTGCCAGCAGCAGTCAATTACAGGGATACGAGCAGTACTTC; CDR3aa: CASSSQLQGYEQYF
abundance: few; j_gene: TRBJ2-7; v_gene: TRBV10-3; d_gene: TRBD1; CDR3nt: TGTGCCATCAGCGAGAGGGACAGGGGGGCCGAGCAGTACTTC; CDR3aa: CAISERDRGAEQYF
abundance: NA; j_gene: TRBJ2-2; v_gene: TRBV12-5; d_gene: NA; CDR3nt: TGTGCTAGTGGTTTGGTACTCCGGCAGGGCGTCGGGGAGCTGTTTTTT; CDR3aa: CASGLVLRQGVGELFF
abundance: NA; j_gene: TRBJ1-5; v_gene: TRBV7-8; d_gene: TRBD1; CDR3nt: TGTGCCAGCAGCTTCAAAACAGGGGGCGTAAGCAATCAGCCCCAGCATTTT; CDR3aa: CASSFKTGGVSNQPQHF
abundance: NA; j_gene: TRBJ2-2; v_gene: TRBV3-1/TRBV3-2; d_gene: TRBD2; CDR3nt: TGTGCCAGCAGCCAAGTGTTCAGCGGGAGGGCCTTTACCGGGGAGCTGTTTTTT; CDR3aa: CASSQVFSGRAFTGELFF
abundance: NA; j_gene: TRBJ2-7; v_gene: TRBV19; d_gene: TRBD1; CDR3nt: TGTGCCAGTAGTCCTCGGACAGGGTCAAGGGAGCAGTACTTC; CDR3aa: CASSPRTGSREQYF
abundance: NA; j_gene: TRBJ1-3; v_gene: TRBV5-1; d_gene: NA; CDR3nt: TGCGCCAGCAGCTATGGGTGGGGCAGGGATTTTTCTGGAAACACCATATATTTT; CDR3aa: CASSYGWGRDFSGNTIYF
abundance: NA; j_gene: TRBJ2-4; v_gene: TRBV25-1; d_gene: NA; CDR3nt: TGTGCCAGCAGTGAATACGGGGGCAAAAACATTCAGTACTTC; CDR3aa: CASSEYGGKNIQYF
abundance: NA; j_gene: TRBJ1-1; v_gene: TRBV2; d_gene: NA; CDR3nt: TGTGCCAGCACCGCGACAGAGAACACTGAAGCTTTCTTT; CDR3aa: CASTATENTEAFF
abundance: NA; j_gene: TRBJ2-1; v_gene: TRBV7-3; d_gene: TRBD2; CDR3nt: TGTGCCAGCAGCCCCCGACTAGCGGGAGGCCCGGATGAGCAGTTCTTC; CDR3aa: CASSPRLAGGPDEQFF
abundance: NA; j_gene: TRBJ2-3; v_gene: TRBV6-5; d_gene: NA; CDR3nt: TGTGCCAGCAGTCGAGGGTTTAGCACAGATACGCAGTATTTT; CDR3aa: CASSRGFSTDTQYF
abundance: NA; j_gene: TRBJ1-1; v_gene: TRBV7-2; d_gene: NA; CDR3nt: TGTGCCAGCAGCTTTCCGTGGAACACTGAAGCTTTCTTT; CDR3aa: CASSFPWNTEAFF
abundance: NA; j_gene: TRBJ1-5; v_gene: TRBV5-3; d_gene: TRBD1; CDR3nt: TGTGCCAGAAGCTTGGGGCAGGACAGGGATAGCAATCAGCCCCAGCATTTT; CDR3aa: CARSLGQDRDSNQPQHF
abundance: NA; j_gene: TRBJ1-5; v_gene: TRBV28; d_gene: NA; CDR3nt: TGTGCCAGCAGGGAACAGAGCAATCAGCCCCAGCATTTT; CDR3aa: CASREQSNQPQHF
abundance: NA; j_gene: TRBJ1-6; v_gene: TRBV6-2/TRBV6-3; d_gene: NA; CDR3nt: TGTGCCAGCAGTTACAGCAATTCACCCCTCCACTTT; CDR3aa: CASSYSNSPLHF
abundance: once; j_gene: TRBJ2-3; v_gene: TRBV3-1/TRBV3-2; d_gene: NA; CDR3nt: TGTGCCAGCAGCCAAGGAACTAACAGGACAGATACGCAGTATTTT; CDR3aa: CASSQGTNRTDTQYF
abundance: NA; j_gene: TRBJ1-4; v_gene: TRBV3-1/TRBV3-2; d_gene: NA; CDR3nt: TGTGCCAGCAGCCTGCGGGGCGGAGTTGGGGAAAAACTGTTTTTT; CDR3aa: CASSLRGGVGEKLFF
abundance: NA; j_gene: TRBJ2-2; v_gene: TRBV5-1; d_gene: NA; CDR3nt: TGCGCCAGCAGCGGATTACAGGGTTCCGGGGAGCTGTTTTTT; CDR3aa: CASSGLQGSGELFF
abundance: NA; j_gene: TRBJ2-7; v_gene: TRBV28; d_gene: TRBD2; CDR3nt: TGTGCCAGCAGTCTCGGCTTAAGCGGGGTCTGGTTAGCTAGCGGGACATACGAGCAGTACTTC; CDR3aa: CASSLGLSGVWLASGTYEQYF
abundance: few; j_gene: TRBJ2-3; v_gene: TRBV5-4; d_gene: NA; CDR3nt: TGTGCCAGCAGGGATAGCGGTACTAGCACAGATACGCAGTATTTT; CDR3aa: CASRDSGTSTDTQYF
abundance: NA; j_gene: TRBJ2-3; v_gene: TRBV19; d_gene: TRBD2; CDR3nt: TGTGCCAGTACTAGCGGGGGTCCAGATACGCAGTATTTT; CDR3aa: CASTSGGPDTQYF
abundance: NA; j_gene: TRBJ2-4; v_gene: TRBV2; d_gene: NA; CDR3nt: TGTGCCAGCAACGAATGGGCCGGAAGCATAAACATTCAGTACTTC; CDR3aa: CASNEWAGSINIQYF
abundance: once; j_gene: TRBJ1-4; v_gene: TRBV19; d_gene: TRBD1; CDR3nt: TGTGCCAGTAGGGAAACCAGACAGGGATCCACTAATGAAAAACTGTTTTTT; CDR3aa: CASRETRQGSTNEKLFF
abundance: NA; j_gene: TRBJ2-3; v_gene: TRBV4-2; d_gene: TRBD2; CDR3nt: TGTGCCAGCAGCCGAGACCGTAGCGGGGTCGAAGATACGCAGTATTTT; CDR3aa: CASSRDRSGVEDTQYF
abundance: once; j_gene: TRBJ2-7; v_gene: TRBV28; d_gene: TRBD1; CDR3nt: TGTGCCAGCAGTTCCGGGACAGCTTTCGGGCAGTACTTC; CDR3aa: CASSSGTAFGQYF
abundance: once; j_gene: TRBJ2-7; v_gene: TRBV5-8; d_gene: NA; CDR3nt: TGTGCCAGCAGCTTGGGTTTGGGCGGGTCCTACGAGCAGTACTTC; CDR3aa: CASSLGLGGSYEQYF
abundance: NA; j_gene: TRBJ2-7; v_gene: TRBV9; d_gene: NA; CDR3nt: TGTGCCAGCAGCTTGGACTCTCTGAGCTCCTACGAGCAGTACTTC; CDR3aa: CASSLDSLSSYEQYF
abundance: NA; j_gene: TRBJ1-2; v_gene: TRBV27; d_gene: NA; CDR3nt: TGTGCCAGCAGTCAAGGGACACGGGCCGGGAAAAGCTATGGCTACACCTTC; CDR3aa: CASSQGTRAGKSYGYTF
abundance: NA; j_gene: TRBJ2-5; v_gene: TRBV6-1; d_gene: NA; CDR3nt: TGTGCCAGCAGTGAGGTGGGGAGTCGGCTAGAGACCCAGTACTTC; CDR3aa: CASSEVGSRLETQYF
abundance: once; j_gene: TRBJ2-7; v_gene: TRBV27; d_gene: NA; CDR3nt: TGTGCCAGCACCCCGGCGGCAGGGCTTTACGAGCAGTACTTC; CDR3aa: CASTPAAGLYEQYF
abundance: NA; j_gene: TRBJ1-1; v_gene: TRBV29-1; d_gene: NA; CDR3nt: TGCAGCGTTGGGCGCGGGGGAGGTATGAACACTGAAGCTTTCTTT; CDR3aa: CSVGRGGGMNTEAFF
abundance: NA; j_gene: TRBJ2-1; v_gene: TRBV4-2; d_gene: TRBD1; CDR3nt: TGTGCCAGCAGCCAAGACGATAGGGGGCTGAATGAGCAGTTCTTC; CDR3aa: CASSQDDRGLNEQFF
abundance: NA; j_gene: TRBJ2-5; v_gene: TRBV7-2; d_gene: TRBD2; CDR3nt: TGTGCCAGCAGCTTAAAGGGTCCGGGGGGGACCCAGTACTTC; CDR3aa: CASSLKGPGGTQYF
abundance: NA; j_gene: TRBJ2-2; v_gene: TRBV7-3; d_gene: TRBD1; CDR3nt: TGTGCCAGCAGCCTCCAGAGGACAGGGAAGCTGTTTTTT; CDR3aa: CASSLQRTGKLFF
abundance: NA; j_gene: TRBJ2-2; v_gene: TRBV4-3; d_gene: NA; CDR3nt: TGCGCCAGCAGTACAGGGAGCACCGGGGAGCTGTTTTTT; CDR3aa: CASSTGSTGELFF
abundance: NA; j_gene: TRBJ2-7; v_gene: TRBV25-1; d_gene: TRBD2; CDR3nt: TGTGCCAGCAGTGATAAACTAGCGGGAATCTCCTACGAGCAGTACTTC; CDR3aa: CASSDKLAGISYEQYF
abundance: NA; j_gene: TRBJ1-4; v_gene: TRBV9; d_gene: NA; CDR3nt: TGTGCCAGCAGCGTAGACGCCGGCATCGGAGCGAGAGAAAAACTGTTTTTT; CDR3aa: CASSVDAGIGAREKLFF
abundance: NA; j_gene: TRBJ1-5; v_gene: TRBV19; d_gene: NA; CDR3nt: TGTGCCAGTAGTATGGAGGGGCACAATCAGCCCCAGCATTTT; CDR3aa: CASSMEGHNQPQHF
abundance: NA; j_gene: TRBJ1-2; v_gene: TRBV1; d_gene: NA; CDR3nt: TGCACCAGCAGCCAAGATTACCGCACCCTCAGGGGCCCGGCCTATGGCTACACCTTC; CDR3aa: CTSSQDYRTLRGPAYGYTF
abundance: few; j_gene: TRBJ2-1; v_gene: TRBV3-1/TRBV3-2; d_gene: TRBD2; CDR3nt: TGTGCCAGCAGCCTGCTAGCGGGAGTCTATGAGCAGTTCTTC; CDR3aa: CASSLLAGVYEQFF
abundance: NA; j_gene: TRBJ2-7; v_gene: TRBV28; d_gene: TRBD1; CDR3nt: TGTGCCAGCAGTTCCACCGACAGGGCCCCCTACGAGCAGTACTTC; CDR3aa: CASSSTDRAPYEQYF
abundance: NA; j_gene: TRBJ2-1; v_gene: TRBV5-1; d_gene: TRBD2; CDR3nt: TGCGCCAGCAGCTTAGCGGGGGGGCCTATTTCCTACAATGAGCAGTTCTTC; CDR3aa: CASSLAGGPISYNEQFF
abundance: NA; j_gene: TRBJ2-7; v_gene: TRBV3-1/TRBV3-2; d_gene: NA; CDR3nt: TGTGCCAGCAGCCAGCGGCCGGCGGAGCAGTACTTC; CDR3aa: CASSQRPAEQYF
abundance: NA; j_gene: TRBJ2-4; v_gene: TRBV4-2; d_gene: TRBD1; CDR3nt: TGTGCCAGCAGCCCACAGGGGGCGACGTTCAAAAACATTCAGTACTTC; CDR3aa: CASSPQGATFKNIQYF
abundance: few; j_gene: TRBJ2-4; v_gene: TRBV7-9; d_gene: TRBD1; CDR3nt: TGTGCCAGCAGCTTAGCTTCCAGGGGGCCTGCCAAAAACATTCAGTACTTC; CDR3aa: CASSLASRGPAKNIQYF
abundance: NA; j_gene: TRBJ2-3; v_gene: TRBV28; d_gene: TRBD2; CDR3nt: TGTGCCAGCAGTTCGGGACTAGCGGGAGTCCTACTTAGGGATACGCAGTATTTT; CDR3aa: CASSSGLAGVLLRDTQYF
abundance: NA; j_gene: TRBJ1-1; v_gene: TRBV9; d_gene: TRBD1; CDR3nt: TGTGCCAGCAGCCCCCGCGACAGGGACACTGAAGCTTTCTTT; CDR3aa: CASSPRDRDTEAFF
abundance: few; j_gene: TRBJ2-2; v_gene: TRBV9; d_gene: NA; CDR3nt: TGTGCCAGCAGCGTATCCACAGGCTACACCGGGGAGCTGTTTTTT; CDR3aa: CASSVSTGYTGELFF
abundance: NA; j_gene: TRBJ1-2; v_gene: TRBV7-8; d_gene: NA; CDR3nt: TGTGCCAGCAGCGATCGAGCCAACTATGGCTACACCTTC; CDR3aa: CASSDRANYGYTF
abundance: once; j_gene: TRBJ1-6; v_gene: TRBV7-9; d_gene: TRBD1; CDR3nt: TGTGCCAGCAGCTTAGCGCGAGGGGGCAGGGATTCACCCCTCCACTTT; CDR3aa: CASSLARGGRDSPLHF
abundance: NA; j_gene: TRBJ1-6; v_gene: TRBV6-5; d_gene: NA; CDR3nt: TGTGCCAGCGTCGAGGCAATGGGTTCACCCCTCCACTTT; CDR3aa: CASVEAMGSPLHF
abundance: NA; j_gene: TRBJ1-3; v_gene: TRBV28; d_gene: TRBD1; CDR3nt: TGTGCCAGCAGTCCGGGACAGGGGTTGTGGTTTTCTGGAAACACCATATATTTT; CDR3aa: CASSPGQGLWFSGNTIYF
abundance: NA; j_gene: TRBJ1-6; v_gene: TRBV18; d_gene: NA; CDR3nt: TGTGCCAGCTCACCACCGAAGGGGTCGTATTCACCCCTCCACTTT; CDR3aa: CASSPPKGSYSPLHF
abundance: NA; j_gene: TRBJ1-1; v_gene: TRBV19; d_gene: TRBD1; CDR3nt: TGTGCCAGTAGTTCAATACAGGGGAGCACTGAAGCTTTCTTT; CDR3aa: CASSSIQGSTEAFF
abundance: NA; j_gene: TRBJ2-1; v_gene: TRBV18; d_gene: TRBD1; CDR3nt: TGTGCCAGCTCACAAGGGACAGTCTCCTACAATGAGCAGTTCTTC; CDR3aa: CASSQGTVSYNEQFF
abundance: NA; j_gene: TRBJ2-3; v_gene: TRBV19; d_gene: TRBD2; CDR3nt: TGTGCCAGTAGACGTTTTGGTGGCGGGAGCTTCTCCACAGATACGCAGTATTTT; CDR3aa: CASRRFGGGSFSTDTQYF
abundance: NA; j_gene: TRBJ2-7; v_gene: TRBV5-6; d_gene: NA; CDR3nt: TGTGCCAGCAGCTTGGTTCACGGCTACGAGCAGTACTTC; CDR3aa: CASSLVHGYEQYF